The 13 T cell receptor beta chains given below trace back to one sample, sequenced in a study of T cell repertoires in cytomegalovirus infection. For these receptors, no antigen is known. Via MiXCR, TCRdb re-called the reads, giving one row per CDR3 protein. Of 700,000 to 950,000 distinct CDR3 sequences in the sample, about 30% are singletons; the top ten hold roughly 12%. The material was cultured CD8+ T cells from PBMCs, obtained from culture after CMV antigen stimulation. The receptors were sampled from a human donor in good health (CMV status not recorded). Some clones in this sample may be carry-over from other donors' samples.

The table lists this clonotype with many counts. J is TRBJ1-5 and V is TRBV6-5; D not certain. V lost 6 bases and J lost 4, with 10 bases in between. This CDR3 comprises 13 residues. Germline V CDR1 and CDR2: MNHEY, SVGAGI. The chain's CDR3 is CASSPGRNQPQHF. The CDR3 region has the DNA TGTGCCAGCAGCCCCGGGAGAAATCAGCCCCAGCATTTT.

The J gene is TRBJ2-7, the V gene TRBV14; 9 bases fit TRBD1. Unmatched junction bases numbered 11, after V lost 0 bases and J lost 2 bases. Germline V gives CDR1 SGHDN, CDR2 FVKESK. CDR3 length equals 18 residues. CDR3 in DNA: TGTGCCAGCAGCCAAGAACGCAGACCGGGACAGGGAACCTACGAGCAGTACGTC. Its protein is CASSQERRPGQGTYEQYV.

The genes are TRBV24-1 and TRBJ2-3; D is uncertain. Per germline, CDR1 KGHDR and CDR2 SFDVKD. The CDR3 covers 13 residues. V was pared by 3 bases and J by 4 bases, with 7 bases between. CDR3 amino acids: CATSDTGADTQYF. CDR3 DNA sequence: TGTGCCACCAGTGATACCGGCGCAGATACGCAGTATTTT.

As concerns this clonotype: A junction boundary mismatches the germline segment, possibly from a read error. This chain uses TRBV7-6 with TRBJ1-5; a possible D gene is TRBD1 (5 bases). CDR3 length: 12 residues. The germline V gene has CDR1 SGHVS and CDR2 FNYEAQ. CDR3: CASSLKGQHQHF. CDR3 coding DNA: TGTGCCAGCAGCTTAAAGGGGCAGCACCAGCATTTT.

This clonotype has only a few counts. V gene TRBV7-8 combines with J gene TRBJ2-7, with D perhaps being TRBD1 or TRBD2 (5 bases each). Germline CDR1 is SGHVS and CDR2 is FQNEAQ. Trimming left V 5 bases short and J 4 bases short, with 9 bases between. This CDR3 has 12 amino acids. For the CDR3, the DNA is TGTGCCAGCAGCAGAGGGACGTACGAGCAGTACGTC. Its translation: CASSRGTYEQYV.

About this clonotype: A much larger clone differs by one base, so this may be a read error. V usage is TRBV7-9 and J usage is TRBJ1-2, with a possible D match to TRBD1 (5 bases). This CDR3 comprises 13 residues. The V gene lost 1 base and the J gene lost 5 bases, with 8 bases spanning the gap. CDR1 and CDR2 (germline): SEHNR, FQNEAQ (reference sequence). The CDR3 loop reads CASSLGDQYGYTF. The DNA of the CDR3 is TGTGCCAGCAGCTTAGGGGACCAGTATGGCTACACCTTC.

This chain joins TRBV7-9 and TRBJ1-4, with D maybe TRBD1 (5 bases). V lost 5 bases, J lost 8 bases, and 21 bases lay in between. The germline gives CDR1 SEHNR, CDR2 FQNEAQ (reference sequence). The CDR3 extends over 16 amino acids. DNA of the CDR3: TGTGCCAGCAGCGACTTCCCCCAGGGTCAAAGGGAAAAACTGTTTTTT. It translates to CASSDFPQGQREKLFF. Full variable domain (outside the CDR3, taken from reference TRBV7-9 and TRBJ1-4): DTGVSQNPRHKITKRGQNVTFRCDPISEHNRLYWYRQTLGQGPEFLTYFQNEAQLEKSRLLSDRFSAERPKGSFSTLEIQRTEQGDSAMYLCASSDFPQGQREKLFFGSGTQLSVL.

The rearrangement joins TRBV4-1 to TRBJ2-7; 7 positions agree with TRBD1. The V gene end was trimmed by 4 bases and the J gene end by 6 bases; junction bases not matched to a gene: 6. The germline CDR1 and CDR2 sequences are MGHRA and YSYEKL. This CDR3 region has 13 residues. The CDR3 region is CASSLPDRVEQYF. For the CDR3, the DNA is TGCGCCAGCAGCCTCCCCGACAGGGTCGAGCAGTACTTC.

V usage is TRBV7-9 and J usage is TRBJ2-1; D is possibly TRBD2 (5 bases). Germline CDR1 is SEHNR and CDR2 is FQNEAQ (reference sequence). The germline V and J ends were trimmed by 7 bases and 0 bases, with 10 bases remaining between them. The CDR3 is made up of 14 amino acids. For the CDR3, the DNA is TGTGCCAGCATCCCTAGCAGCTCCTACAATGAGCAGTTCTTC. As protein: CASIPSSSYNEQFF.

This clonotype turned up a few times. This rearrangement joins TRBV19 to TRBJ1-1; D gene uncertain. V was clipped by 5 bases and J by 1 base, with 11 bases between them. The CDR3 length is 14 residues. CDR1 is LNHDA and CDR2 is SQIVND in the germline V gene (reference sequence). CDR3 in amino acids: CASSPIDGNTEAFF. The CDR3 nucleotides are TGTGCCAGTAGTCCCATAGACGGGAACACTGAAGCTTTCTTT.

DNA of the CDR3: TGTGCCAGCAGTGCCACATCTGCAGAAAAACTGTTTTTT. The encoded protein is CASSATSAEKLFF. The chain employs TRBV27 and TRBJ1-4; D unresolved. The CDR3 contains 13 residues. Trimming pared 5 bases from V and 8 bases from J, leaving 12 bases between. CDR1 and CDR2 from the germline V gene are MNHEY and SMNVEV (reference sequence).

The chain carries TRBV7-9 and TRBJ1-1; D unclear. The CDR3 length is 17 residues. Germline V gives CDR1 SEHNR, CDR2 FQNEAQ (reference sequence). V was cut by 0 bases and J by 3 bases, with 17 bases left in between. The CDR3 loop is CASSLAPGLKVDTEAFF. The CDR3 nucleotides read TGTGCCAGCAGCTTAGCCCCCGGTTTGAAAGTGGACACTGAAGCTTTCTTT.

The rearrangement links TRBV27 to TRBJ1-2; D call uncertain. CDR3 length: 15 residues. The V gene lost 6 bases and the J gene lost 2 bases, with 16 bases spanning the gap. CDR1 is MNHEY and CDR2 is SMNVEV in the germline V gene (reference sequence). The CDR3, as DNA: TGTGCCAGCAGACCCGCCGGCGGCTCAAACTATGGCTACACCTTC. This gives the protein CASRPAGGSNYGYTF.